Below, 8 T cell receptor beta chains from the same sample are listed, as sequenced in a study of T cells in Graves' hyperthyroidism and ophthalmopathy. Regions amplified from RNA transcripts were the TCR beta CDR3 regions. TCR CDR3 regions were first amplified by RT-PCR with HTBI primers. TCRdb re-called the multiplex PCR reads with MiXCR, one entry per CDR3 protein. The sample lists approximately 610,000 distinct CDR3 sequences; 16% were seen once. Source material: blood. The source of these receptors is a woman younger than 30 with Graves' hyperthyroidism.

This rearrangement joins TRBV25-1 to TRBJ2-3, with 11 bases matching TRBD2. Per germline, CDR1 MGHDK and CDR2 SYGVNS. The CDR3 sequence is 18 residues long. With V trimmed by 2 bases and J by 7 bases, 14 bases remained unmatched. The chain's CDR3 is CASSELPLTSGGRHTQYF. CDR3 sequence (DNA): TGTGCCAGCAGTGAACTTCCTCTAACTAGCGGGGGACGACATACGCAGTATTTT.

The V and J genes are TRBV24-1 and TRBJ2-3; 10 nucleotides match TRBD1. The germline gives CDR1 KGHDR, CDR2 SFDVKD. This CDR3 is built from 16 residues. V shed 0 bases, J shed 7 bases, and the junction held 6 bases outside the gene matches. CDR3 sequence reads: CATSDLGTGDGYTQYF. The CDR3 DNA reads as TGTGCCACCAGTGATTTGGGGACAGGGGATGGATATACGCAGTATTTT.

This clonotype was detected ten times or more. V usage is TRBV2 and J usage is TRBJ1-1; D uncertain. Trimming took off 6 bases at V and 1 base at J, with 9 bases between the two ends. From germline, CDR1 is SNHLY and CDR2 FYNNEI. The CDR3 contains 13 residues. CDR3 sequence (DNA): TGTGCCAGCAGGCTCACAGCGAACACTGAAGCTTTCTTT. Its translation is CASRLTANTEAFF.

Many counts were recorded for this clonotype. The chain links TRBV28 to TRBJ2-3; no firm D call. Germline V gene data show CDR1 as MDHEN and CDR2 as SYDVKM. Trimming took off 5 bases at V and 4 bases at J, with 13 bases between the two ends. The CDR3 is 14 amino acids. CDR3 in DNA: TGTGCCAGCAGTAGGACCCCCGCAGCAGATACGCAGTATTTT. Translating gives CASSRTPAADTQYF.

This clonotype has at least ten counts. This rearrangement joins TRBV11-2 to TRBJ2-5; TRBD1 aligns across 7 bases. Germline CDR1 reads SGHAT; CDR2 reads FQNNGV. V dropped 5 bases and J dropped 1; count of bases not matched to a gene: 7. This CDR3 is built from 15 residues. The CDR3 loop reads CASSRTGQLQETQYF. The CDR3 DNA sequence: TGTGCCAGCAGCCGGACAGGTCAGCTCCAAGAGACCCAGTACTTC.

This clonotype was detected only a few times. J is TRBJ2-3 and V is TRBV9; D is tentatively TRBD1 or TRBD2 (6 bases each). Germline lookup yields CDR1 SGDLS and CDR2 YYNGEE. The CDR3 length is 16 residues. V lost 4 bases, J lost 2 bases, and 17 bases lay in between. DNA for the CDR3: TGTGCCAGCAGCCCTCCCGGGGGCGGATCCACAGATACGCAGTATTTT. It encodes CASSPPGGGSTDTQYF.

A few counts support this clonotype. The J gene is TRBJ1-2, the V gene TRBV14; D not certain. The ends were cut back, 3 bases at V and 4 bases at J, with 6 bases in the middle. From germline, CDR1 is SGHDN and CDR2 FVKESK. The length of the CDR3 is 12 residues. The CDR3 is CASSHPGYGYTF. As DNA, the CDR3 is TGTGCCAGCAGCCATCCCGGCTATGGCTACACCTTC.

The chain has TRBV28 and TRBJ2-5; 8 bases map to TRBD1. After removal of 5 bases from V and 2 bases from J, the junction contained 7 bases not matched to a gene. Germline CDR1 reads MDHEN; CDR2 reads SYDVKM. The CDR3 covers 15 residues. The CDR3 nucleotides read TGTGCCAGCAGTCCACCGGACAGGGAACAAGAGACCCAGTACTTC. It specifies CASSPPDREQETQYF.